This T cell receptor beta chain comes out of a study of ipilimumab plus nivolumab after autologous stem cell transplantation. Turning to the study itself: The myeloma cohort included high-risk transplant-naive patients and patients relapsing within 3 years of a first autologous transplant.

Patients got ipilimumab 1 mg/kg beginning 14 to 28 days post-transplant. Through week 26, nivolumab 3 mg/kg IV was given weeks 1, 4, 7, 10, then biweekly. Trimming took off 5 bases at V and 1 base at J, with 8 bases between the two ends. Germline-derived CDR1 and CDR2 are SGHNT and YENEEA. CDR3 size: 13 residues. Measured with immunoSEQ multiplex PCR; TCRdb has only the in-frame clones, and not every one. The data contain 37,000 or so clones, about 91% of them singletons. The material sequenced was PBMCs, taken in a trial of ipilimumab plus nivolumab as post-transplant consolidation. The clonotype comes from a male donor with multiple myeloma. The rearrangement links TRBV11-3 to TRBJ1-1; no reliable D call. CDR3 sequence (DNA): TGTGCCAGCAGCCATCGTCGGAACACTGAAGCTTTCTTT. Its translation is CASSHRRNTEAFF. Complete variable domain (other parts from reference TRBV11-3 and TRBJ1-1): EAGVVQSPRYKIIEKKQPVAFWCNPISGHNTLYWYLQNLGQGPELLIRYENEEAVDDSQLPKDRFSAERLKGVDSTLKIQPAELGDSAVYLCASSHRRNTEAFFGQGTRLTVV.